This T cell receptor (beta chain) was identified in a study of T cell responses to AZD1222 COVID-19 vaccine. Study-level findings and limits: After the peak T cell response, and only then, were repertoires sampled.

Turning to this clone: Its antigen is not identified.

The repertoire was sequenced with immunoSEQ multiplex PCR; TCRdb's copy has only in-frame clones and lacks some. The repertoire has some 150,000 clones, just over 90% of them found once; the top ten carry roughly 4.4%. CDR1 and CDR2 (germline): DFQATT, SNEGSKA (reference sequence). V lost 3 bases to trimming and J lost 3 bases, with 8 bases between them. The CDR3 length is 12 residues. The TCR comes from an adult in good health. J is TRBJ1-2 and V is TRBV20-1, with D hard to call. The specimen comprised peripheral blood, sampled on day 0 of MenACWY control vaccination. The CDR3 region has the DNA TGCAGTGCTAGTAACCCCTACTATGGCTACACCTTC. Its translation is CSASNPYYGYTF.